A selection of T cell receptor beta chains follows, all from one sample in a study of shared clonotypes between healthy human individuals. Some clones are missing from TCRdb's copy, which holds only in-frame ones; the method was immunoSEQ multiplex PCR. The table lists 450,000 to 500,000 clones, around 73% of them singletons. The specimen sequenced was PBMCs. These receptors came from a middle-aged woman in good health. Some clones in this sample may be carry-over from other donors' samples. Both conserved end residues are part of each CDR3. D genes are given only for firm matches. The size of a clone is reported for some rows only, either as once, few or many, or as a class for expanded clones.

j_call v_call d_call clone_size cdr3_aa cdr3_nt
TRBJ2-3 TRBV7-7 NA few CASSIGLGGADTQYF TGTGCCAGCAGCATAGGACTAGGGGGAGCAGATACGCAGTATTTT
TRBJ1-1 TRBV6-5 NA NA CASRDAWNTEAFF TGTGCCAGCAGGGACGCATGGAACACTGAAGCTTTCTTT
TRBJ2-2 TRBV11-2 NA NA CASSSETGIFTGELFF TGTGCCAGCAGCTCGGAAACAGGGATCTTCACCGGGGAGCTGTTTTTT
TRBJ2-1 TRBV4-3 NA NA CASSQEVLGSEQFF TGCGCCAGCAGCCAAGAGGTCCTTGGCAGTGAGCAGTTCTTC
TRBJ1-3 TRBV11-2 NA NA CASRGSSGNTIYF TGTGCCAGCAGAGGGAGCTCTGGAAACACCATATATTTT
TRBJ1-4 TRBV15 TRBD1 few CATSRGGGTGGYEKLFF TGTGCCACCAGCAGAGGAGGGGGGACAGGGGGATATGAAAAACTGTTTTTT
TRBJ1-1 TRBV5-6 NA once CASSLGLTGYTEAFF TGTGCCAGCAGCTTGGGGCTAACGGGGTACACTGAAGCTTTCTTT
TRBJ2-5 TRBV28 TRBD1 NA CASSLGRGRPGETQYF TGTGCCAGCAGTTTGGGTAGGGGGCGCCCAGGGGAGACCCAGTACTTC
TRBJ2-1 TRBV10-3 NA NA CAISGYGSSYNEQFF TGTGCCATCAGTGGTTACGGGAGCTCCTACAATGAGCAGTTCTTC
TRBJ1-2 TRBV7-2 NA NA CASSSSGGANYGYTF TGTGCCAGCAGCTCGAGTGGGGGAGCTAACTATGGCTACACCTTC
TRBJ2-2 TRBV7-3 NA NA CASSLRGTGLVGPSGGELFF TGTGCCAGCAGCTTAAGGGGCACAGGGCTAGTGGGACCTTCCGGCGGGGAGCTGTTTTTT
TRBJ2-7 TRBV6-1 NA NA CASRHRYEQYF TGTGCCAGCAGGCACAGATACGAGCAGTACTTC
TRBJ1-2 TRBV10-3 NA many CAITRDGYGYTF TGTGCCATCACCCGGGACGGGTATGGCTACACCTTC
TRBJ1-2 TRBV11-2 NA NA CASSLGRSYGYTF TGTGCCAGCAGCTTAGGGCGAAGCTATGGCTACACCTTC
TRBJ1-1 TRBV7-2 NA NA CASSGQTNTEAFF TGTGCCAGCAGCGGACAGACGAACACTGAAGCTTTCTTT
TRBJ2-1 TRBV6-4 TRBD2 NA CASAGLAGGNEQFF TGTGCCAGCGCCGGACTAGCGGGAGGCAATGAGCAGTTCTTC
TRBJ1-1 TRBV11-2 NA NA CASSIGGFEAFF TGTGCCAGCAGCATCGGGGGTTTCGAAGCTTTCTTT
TRBJ2-1 TRBV5-5 TRBD2 NA CASSLDGGSFYNEQFF TGTGCCAGCAGCTTGGATGGCGGGAGCTTCTACAATGAGCAGTTCTTC
TRBJ1-1 TRBV18 TRBD1 few CASSPNRGHTEAFF TGTGCCAGCTCACCGAACAGGGGTCACACTGAAGCTTTCTTT
TRBJ2-7 TRBV7-9 TRBD1 NA CASSLPPVQGPHYEQYF TGTGCCAGCAGCTTACCCCCTGTACAGGGGCCACACTACGAGCAGTACTTC
TRBJ2-4 TRBV6-1 NA NA CASSELAKNIQYF TGTGCCAGCAGTGAACTAGCCAAAAACATTCAGTACTTC
TRBJ2-3 TRBV11-2 NA few CASSLAGTDTQYF TGTGCCAGCAGCTTAGCGGGCACAGATACGCAGTATTTT
TRBJ2-3 TRBV5-1 TRBD1 NA CASGIRDRAADTQYF TGCGCCAGCGGCATCCGGGACAGGGCGGCAGATACGCAGTATTTT
TRBJ1-5 TRBV4-1 NA NA CASSQGQPGNQPQHF TGCGCCAGCAGCCAAGGGCAGCCTGGCAATCAGCCCCAGCATTTT
TRBJ1-1 TRBV6-1 TRBD1 NA CASGRDSGVVLF TGTGCCAGCGGGAGGGACAGTGGAGTGGTACTCTTT
TRBJ2-3 TRBV7-2 NA NA CASSPRADTQYF TGTGCCAGCAGCCCACGGGCAGATACGCAGTATTTT
TRBJ2-2 TRBV19 TRBD1 few CASSLNRGRNSGELFF TGTGCCAGTAGTCTAAACAGGGGGCGTAATTCCGGGGAGCTGTTTTTT
TRBJ1-1 TRBV28 TRBD1 once CASSLGTVAFF TGTGCCAGCAGTCTAGGGACAGTAGCTTTCTTT
TRBJ1-5 TRBV5-5 TRBD1 NA CASSKGQISNQPQHF TGTGCCAGCAGCAAGGGACAGATTAGCAATCAGCCCCAGCATTTT
TRBJ2-1 TRBV5-1 NA NA CASSFLSLVARSPNNEQFF TGCGCCAGCAGCTTCCTCTCGTTGGTGGCAAGGTCGCCTAACAATGAGCAGTTCTTC
TRBJ2-5 TRBV28 TRBD1 once CASSFRQGLAETQYF TGTGCCAGCAGTTTCCGACAGGGTTTGGCGGAGACCCAGTACTTC
TRBJ1-4 TRBV4-2 TRBD1 NA CASSQEYSRGQEKLFF TGTGCCAGCAGCCAAGAATATAGCAGGGGGCAAGAAAAACTGTTTTTT
TRBJ2-7 TRBV7-3 NA few CASSLNLDYEQYF TGTGCCAGCAGCTTAAATCTAGATTACGAGCAGTACTTC
TRBJ1-1 TRBV4-1 TRBD1 NA CASSIKQGGSTEAFF TGCGCCAGCAGTATCAAACAGGGGGGAAGCACTGAAGCTTTCTTT
TRBJ2-3 TRBV12-5 NA NA CASGQGSTDTQYF TGTGCTAGTGGGCAGGGGTCCACAGATACGCAGTATTTT
TRBJ1-3 TRBV18 NA few CASSPLRGRDPGNTIYF TGTGCCAGCTCACCGCTTAGAGGTAGAGACCCTGGAAACACCATATATTTT
TRBJ2-7 TRBV29-1 NA NA CSAWTDYEQYF TGCAGCGCCTGGACGGACTACGAGCAGTACTTC
TRBJ1-5 TRBV2 NA few CASSVGYLHF TGTGCCAGCAGTGTAGGGTACCTGCATTTT
TRBJ1-1 TRBV29-1 TRBD1 NA CSVEEGTGGTEAFF TGCAGCGTTGAGGAGGGGACAGGGGGCACTGAAGCTTTCTTT
TRBJ2-1 TRBV5-4 TRBD2 once CASSWGTSGRPSYNEQFF TGTGCCAGCAGTTGGGGGACTAGCGGGAGGCCCTCCTACAATGAGCAGTTCTTC